This TCR beta chain was recovered during a study of response to subunit inactivated influenza vaccine. This clonotype was counted ten times or more. MiXCR, applied by TCRdb to the RT-PCR reads, yields one record per CDR3 protein. The sample has about 500,000 distinct CDR3 sequences; 13% are singletons. Germline CDR1 is SGDLS and CDR2 is YYNGEE. This CDR3 comprises 16 residues. V was shortened by 4 bases and J by 4 bases, with 17 bases between the two germline ends. V gene TRBV9 combines with J gene TRBJ2-2; weak D call: TRBD2 (6 bases). This specimen consisted of PBMCs from blood, obtained more than 35 days after vaccination. The source of this sequence is a man between 45 and 60 years old who received an inactivated influenza vaccine. The CDR3 DNA follows: TGTGCCAGCAGCCCCCCCCCGGGGGAGGTCACCGGGGAGCTGTTTTTT. Its translation is CASSPPPGEVTGELFF.